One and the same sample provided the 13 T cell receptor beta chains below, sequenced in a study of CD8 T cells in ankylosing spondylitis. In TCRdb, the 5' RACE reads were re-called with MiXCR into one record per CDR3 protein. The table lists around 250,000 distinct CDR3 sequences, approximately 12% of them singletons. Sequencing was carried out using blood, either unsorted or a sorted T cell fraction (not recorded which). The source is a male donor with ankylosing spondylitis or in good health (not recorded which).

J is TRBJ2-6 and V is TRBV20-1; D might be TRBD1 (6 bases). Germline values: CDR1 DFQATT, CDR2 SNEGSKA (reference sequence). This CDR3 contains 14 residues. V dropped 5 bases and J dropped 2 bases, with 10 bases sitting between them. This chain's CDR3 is CSAPGTTGANVLTF. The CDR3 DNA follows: TGCAGTGCTCCCGGGACAACTGGGGCCAACGTCCTGACTTTC.

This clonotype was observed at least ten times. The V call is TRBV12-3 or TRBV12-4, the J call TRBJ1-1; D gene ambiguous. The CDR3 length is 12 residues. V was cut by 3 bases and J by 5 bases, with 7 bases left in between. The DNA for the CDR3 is TGTGCCAGCAGTTTCTTCGGGACTGAAGCTTTCTTT. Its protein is CASSFFGTEAFF.

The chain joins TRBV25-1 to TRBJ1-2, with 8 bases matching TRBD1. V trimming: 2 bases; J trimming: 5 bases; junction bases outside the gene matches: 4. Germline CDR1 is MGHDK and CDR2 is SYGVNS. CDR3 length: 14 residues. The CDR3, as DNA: TGTGCCAGCAGTGAAGGGGACAGGCCTTATGGCTACACCTTC. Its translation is CASSEGDRPYGYTF.

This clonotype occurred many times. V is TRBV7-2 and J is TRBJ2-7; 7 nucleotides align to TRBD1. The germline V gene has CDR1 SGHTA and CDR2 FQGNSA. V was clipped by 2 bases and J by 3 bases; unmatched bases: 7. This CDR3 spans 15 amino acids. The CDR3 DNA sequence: TGTGCCAGCAGCTTAAGTAGGGGGCCGGTCTACGAGCAGTACTTC. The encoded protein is CASSLSRGPVYEQYF.

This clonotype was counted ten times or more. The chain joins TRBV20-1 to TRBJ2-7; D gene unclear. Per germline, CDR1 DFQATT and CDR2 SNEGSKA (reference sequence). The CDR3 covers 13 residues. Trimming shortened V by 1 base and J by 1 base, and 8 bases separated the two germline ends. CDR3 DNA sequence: TGCAGTGCTAGAGGTGTAGGGTCCTACGAGCAGTACTTC. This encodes CSARGVGSYEQYF.

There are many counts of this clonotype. The CDR3 bases are TGCAGTGCTAGAAAGGTGACTAGCGGGGACAACGAGCAGTACTTC. Its protein is CSARKVTSGDNEQYF. The chain joins TRBV20-1 to TRBJ2-7, with 11 bases matching TRBD2. This CDR3 region has 15 residues. Trimming took 2 bases from V and 5 from J; bases not matched to a gene: 8. Germline loops: CDR1 DFQATT, CDR2 SNEGSKA (reference sequence).

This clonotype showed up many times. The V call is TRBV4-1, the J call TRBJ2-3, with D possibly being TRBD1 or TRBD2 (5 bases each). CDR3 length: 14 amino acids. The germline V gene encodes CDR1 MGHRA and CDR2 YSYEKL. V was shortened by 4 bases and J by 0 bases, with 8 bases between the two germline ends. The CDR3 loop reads CASSRWDSTDTQYF. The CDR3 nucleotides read TGCGCCAGCAGCCGATGGGACAGCACAGATACGCAGTATTTT.

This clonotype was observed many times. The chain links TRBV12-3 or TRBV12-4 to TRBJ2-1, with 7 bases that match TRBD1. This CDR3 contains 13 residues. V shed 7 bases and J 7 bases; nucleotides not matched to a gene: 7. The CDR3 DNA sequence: TGTGCCAGCACTACTACAGGGGAAAATGAGCAGTTCTTC. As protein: CASTTTGENEQFF.

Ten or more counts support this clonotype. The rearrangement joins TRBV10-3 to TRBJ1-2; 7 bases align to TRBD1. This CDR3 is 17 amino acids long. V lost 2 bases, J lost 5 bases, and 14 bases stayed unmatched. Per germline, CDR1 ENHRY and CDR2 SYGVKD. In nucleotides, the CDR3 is TGTGCCATCAGTGAGAGTCGGCCAGGGGGTACCCTATATGGCTACACCTTC. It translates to CAISESRPGGTLYGYTF.

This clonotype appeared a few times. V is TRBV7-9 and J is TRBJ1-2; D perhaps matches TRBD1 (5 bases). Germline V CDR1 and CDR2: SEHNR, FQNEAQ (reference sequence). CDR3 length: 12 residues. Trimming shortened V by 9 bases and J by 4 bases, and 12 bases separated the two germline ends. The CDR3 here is CASETGLYGYTF. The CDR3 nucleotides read TGTGCCAGTGAAACAGGACTCTATGGCTACACCTTC.

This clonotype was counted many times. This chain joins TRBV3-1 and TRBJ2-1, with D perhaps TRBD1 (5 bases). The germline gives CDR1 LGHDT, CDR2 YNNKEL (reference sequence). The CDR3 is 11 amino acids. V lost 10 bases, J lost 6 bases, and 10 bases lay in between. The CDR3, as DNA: TGTGCCACAGGGTCAACCAATGAGCAGTTCTTC. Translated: CATGSTNEQFF.

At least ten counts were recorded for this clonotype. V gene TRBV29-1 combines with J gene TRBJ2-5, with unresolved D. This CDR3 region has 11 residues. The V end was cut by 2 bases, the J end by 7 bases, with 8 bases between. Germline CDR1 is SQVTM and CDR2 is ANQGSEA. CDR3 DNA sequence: TGCAGCGTTGAACCCGAAGGGACCCAGTACTTC. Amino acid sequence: CSVEPEGTQYF.

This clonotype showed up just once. The CDR3 nucleotides are TGTGCCAGCAGTTTAATGGTCCCCCATGGCTACACCTTC. It specifies CASSLMVPHGYTF. The chain joins TRBV12-3 or TRBV12-4 to TRBJ1-2; D unclear. Trimming took off 2 bases at V and 6 bases at J, with 10 bases between the two ends. This CDR3 has 13 residues.